These 2 T cell receptor beta chains share one sample of origin, sequenced in a study of cytomegalovirus exposure and HLA in healthy donors. The PCR made use of 60 Vbeta and 13 Jbeta primers. The assay was immunoSEQ multiplex PCR, and TCRdb's table has in-frame clones only and misses some. The sample holds about 150,000 clones, 65% to 85% seen once. The sample was PBMCs. The receptors derive from a male donor in good health and CMV-seronegative.

The rearrangement uses TRBV28 and TRBJ2-7, with a possible D match to TRBD1 (5 bases). Looked up from germline, CDR1 is MDHEN and CDR2 is SYDVKM. The CDR3 consists of 15 residues. Deletions cut 5 bases from V and 1 base from J, with 15 bases between. The CDR3 bases are TGTGCCAGCAGTATCCCGTCACAGGTTTCCTACGAGCAGTACTTC. Translated, it gives CASSIPSQVSYEQYF.

The CDR3 reads CASSSTGTGSYNEQFF. CDR3 sequence (DNA): TGTGCCAGCAGTTCCACAGGGACAGGGTCCTACAATGAGCAGTTCTTC. The V and J genes are TRBV6-4 and TRBJ2-1, with TRBD1 matching 9 bases. Germline V gene data show CDR1 as MRHNA and CDR2 as SNTAGT. The ends lost 5 bases at V and 1 base at J; junction bases unmatched: 6. This CDR3 has 16 residues.